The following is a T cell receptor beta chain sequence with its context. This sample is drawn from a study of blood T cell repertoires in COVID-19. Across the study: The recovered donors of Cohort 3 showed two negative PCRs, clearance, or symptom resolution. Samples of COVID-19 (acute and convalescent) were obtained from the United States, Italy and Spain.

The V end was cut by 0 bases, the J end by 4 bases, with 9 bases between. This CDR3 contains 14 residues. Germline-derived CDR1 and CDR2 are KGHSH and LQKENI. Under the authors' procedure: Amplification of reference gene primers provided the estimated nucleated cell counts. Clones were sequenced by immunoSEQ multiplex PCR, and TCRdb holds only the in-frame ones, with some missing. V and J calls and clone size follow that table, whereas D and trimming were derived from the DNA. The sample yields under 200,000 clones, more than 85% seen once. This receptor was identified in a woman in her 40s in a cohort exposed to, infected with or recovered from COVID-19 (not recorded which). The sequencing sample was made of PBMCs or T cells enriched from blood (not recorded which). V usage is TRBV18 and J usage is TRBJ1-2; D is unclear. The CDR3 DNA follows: TGTGCCAGCTCACCACCGGGCCTCATCTATGGCTACACCTTC. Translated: CASSPPGLIYGYTF.